The rows below give T cell receptor beta chains drawn from one sample of a study of T-cell memory formation after mild COVID-19. MiXCR was run by TCRdb on the 5' RACE reads, yielding one entry per CDR3 protein. The repertoire consists of about 600,000 distinct CDR3 sequences, with less than 25% occurring once and the leading ten covering 7.5% to 9.5%. Specimen: PBMCs or a T cell subset sorted from them (not recorded which). All receptors derive from an adult woman who had mild COVID-19 (a few samples of this study predate the infection). Cell type and time point are not known. Both conserved end residues are trimmed from each CDR3. D genes are given only for firm matches.

D,V,J,CDR3
-,TRBV7-2,TRBJ1-1,ASSLVGGAEAF
-,TRBV4-3,TRBJ2-5,ASSQDPWGLSVETQY
-,TRBV7-2,TRBJ2-3,ASSIRRTTDTQY
-,TRBV19,TRBJ1-2,AIPPQQRMGGYT
-,TRBV29-1,TRBJ1-5,SVIDNSNQPQH
TRBD1,TRBV15,TRBJ1-2,ATSRPGQGSFGYT
TRBD1,TRBV5-6,TRBJ2-3,ASSLEPGQGTDTQY
-,TRBV3-1,TRBJ2-1,ASSHRGISYNEQF
TRBD1,TRBV6-1,TRBJ2-2,ATLTGSGELF
-,TRBV18,TRBJ1-5,ASSGDNNQPQH
-,TRBV24-1,TRBJ1-5,ATSDTGAGYSNQPQH
TRBD1,TRBV3-1,TRBJ2-2,ASSQRTGSAGELF
-,TRBV11-2,TRBJ1-1,ASSLVRGRGTEAF
-,TRBV3-1,TRBJ1-1,ASSQGRGFGTEAF
-,TRBV10-3,TRBJ1-1,AVNRDAGPTEAF
TRBD1,TRBV29-1,TRBJ1-2,SSGERQGKVYGYT
TRBD2,TRBV5-6,TRBJ2-2,ASSWGSGTSGRTGELF
-,TRBV19,TRBJ1-5,ASSIGASNQPQH
TRBD2,TRBV24-1,TRBJ2-1,ATSDPSSGGYNEQF
-,TRBV29-1,TRBJ2-7,SVGQATGEQY
-,TRBV14,TRBJ1-3,ASSQDLASVSGNTIY
-,TRBV7-2,TRBJ1-5,ASSLYYLGQPQH
TRBD2,TRBV12-3/TRBV12-4,TRBJ2-2,ASTLVAGAGELF
TRBD1,TRBV5-6,TRBJ2-1,ASSLGDRAYNEQF
-,TRBV7-2,TRBJ2-5,ASSLITGETQY
-,TRBV20-1,TRBJ2-1,SARLAAREDNEQF
-,TRBV6-2/TRBV6-3,TRBJ1-1,ASSYSTAEAF
-,TRBV24-1,TRBJ1-5,ATSHGKAAPQH
TRBD2,TRBV7-9,TRBJ2-4,ASSPPDPGGRNIQY
TRBD2,TRBV11-2,TRBJ2-7,ASSQAGTYEQY
TRBD2,TRBV20-1,TRBJ2-1,SAQSGSGLHNEQF
-,TRBV20-1,TRBJ1-1,SARDLDKWAGGNTEAF
-,TRBV20-1,TRBJ1-2,SARVQGYAGYT
-,TRBV15,TRBJ2-3,ATSREPVDTQY
-,TRBV7-9,TRBJ2-2,ASSPLAGELF
-,TRBV20-1,TRBJ1-1,SASDDTDTEAF
-,TRBV5-1,TRBJ2-2,ASSPTPGATGELF
-,TRBV11-3,TRBJ1-4,ASSLEPDPYSRQQIEKLF
-,TRBV24-1,TRBJ2-1,ATSDNNYGGEQF
-,TRBV7-3,TRBJ2-4,ASSFIPGTAKNIQY
TRBD1,TRBV10-3,TRBJ2-7,ATTLEPEDREDEQY
TRBD1,TRBV14,TRBJ1-1,ASSQRSRGGTRMNTEAF
-,TRBV12-3/TRBV12-4,TRBJ1-5,ASSQDTFGPQH
-,TRBV3-1,TRBJ2-7,ASSQVDSSYEQY
-,TRBV20-1,TRBJ2-7,SAREWTVQY
TRBD2,TRBV4-3,TRBJ2-1,ASSQERLAQYNEQF